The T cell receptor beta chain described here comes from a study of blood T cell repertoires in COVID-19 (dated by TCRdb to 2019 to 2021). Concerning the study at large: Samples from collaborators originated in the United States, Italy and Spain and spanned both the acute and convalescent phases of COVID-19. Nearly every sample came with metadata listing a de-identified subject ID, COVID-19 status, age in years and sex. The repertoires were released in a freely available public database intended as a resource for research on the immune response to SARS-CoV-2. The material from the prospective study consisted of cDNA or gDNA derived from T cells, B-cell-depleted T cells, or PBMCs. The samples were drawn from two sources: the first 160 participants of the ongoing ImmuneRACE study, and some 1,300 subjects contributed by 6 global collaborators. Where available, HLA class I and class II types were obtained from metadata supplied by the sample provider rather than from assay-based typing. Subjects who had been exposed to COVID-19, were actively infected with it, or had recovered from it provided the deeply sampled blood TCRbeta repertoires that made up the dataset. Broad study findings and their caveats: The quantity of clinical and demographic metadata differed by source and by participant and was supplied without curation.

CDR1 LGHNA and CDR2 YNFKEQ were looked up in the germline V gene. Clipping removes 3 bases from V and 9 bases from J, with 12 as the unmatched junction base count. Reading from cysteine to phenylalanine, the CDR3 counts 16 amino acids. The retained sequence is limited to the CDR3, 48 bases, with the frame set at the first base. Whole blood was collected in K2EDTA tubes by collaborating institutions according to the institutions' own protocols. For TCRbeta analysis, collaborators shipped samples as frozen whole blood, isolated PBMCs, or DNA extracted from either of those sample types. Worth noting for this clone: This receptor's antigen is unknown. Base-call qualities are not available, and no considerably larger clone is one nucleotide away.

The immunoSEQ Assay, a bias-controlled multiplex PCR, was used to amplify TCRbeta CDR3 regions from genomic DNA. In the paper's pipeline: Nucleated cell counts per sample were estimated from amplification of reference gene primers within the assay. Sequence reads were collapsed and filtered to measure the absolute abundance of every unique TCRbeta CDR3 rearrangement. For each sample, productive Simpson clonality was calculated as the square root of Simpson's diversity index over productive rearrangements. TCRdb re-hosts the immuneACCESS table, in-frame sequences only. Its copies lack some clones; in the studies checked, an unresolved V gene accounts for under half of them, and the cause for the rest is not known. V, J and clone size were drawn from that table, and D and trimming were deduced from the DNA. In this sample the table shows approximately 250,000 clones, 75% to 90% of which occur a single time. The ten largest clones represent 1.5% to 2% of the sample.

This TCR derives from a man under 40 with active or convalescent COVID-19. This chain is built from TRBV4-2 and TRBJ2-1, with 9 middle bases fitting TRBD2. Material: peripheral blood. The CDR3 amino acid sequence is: CASSQALGRGGGEQFF. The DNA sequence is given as TGTGCCAGCAGCCAGGCCTTGGGGCGGGGGGGCGGTGAGCAGTTCTTC.